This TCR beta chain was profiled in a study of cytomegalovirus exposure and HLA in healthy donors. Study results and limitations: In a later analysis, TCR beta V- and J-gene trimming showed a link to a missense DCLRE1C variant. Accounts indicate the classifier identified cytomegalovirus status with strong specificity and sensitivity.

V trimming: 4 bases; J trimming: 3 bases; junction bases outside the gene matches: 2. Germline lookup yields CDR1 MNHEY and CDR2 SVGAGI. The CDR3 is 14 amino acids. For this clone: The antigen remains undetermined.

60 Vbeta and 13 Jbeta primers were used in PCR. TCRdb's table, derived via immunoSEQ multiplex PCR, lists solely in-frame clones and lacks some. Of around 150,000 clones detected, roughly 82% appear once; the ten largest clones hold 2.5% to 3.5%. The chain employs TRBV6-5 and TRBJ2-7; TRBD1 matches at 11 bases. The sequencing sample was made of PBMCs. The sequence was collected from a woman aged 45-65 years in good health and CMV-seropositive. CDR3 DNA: TGTGCCAGCAGTTCGGACAGGGGGCTCTACGAGCAGTACTTC. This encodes CASSSDRGLYEQYF.